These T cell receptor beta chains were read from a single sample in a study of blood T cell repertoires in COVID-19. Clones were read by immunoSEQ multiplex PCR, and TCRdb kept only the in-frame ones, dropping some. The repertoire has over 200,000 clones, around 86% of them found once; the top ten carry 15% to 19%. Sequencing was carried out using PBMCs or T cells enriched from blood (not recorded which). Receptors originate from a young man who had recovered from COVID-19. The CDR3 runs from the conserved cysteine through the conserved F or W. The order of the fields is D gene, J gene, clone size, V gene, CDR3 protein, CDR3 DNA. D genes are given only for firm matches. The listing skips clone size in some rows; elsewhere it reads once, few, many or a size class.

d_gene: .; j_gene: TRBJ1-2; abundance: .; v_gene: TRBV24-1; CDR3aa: CATSGGASWDGYTF; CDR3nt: TGTGCCACATCAGGAGGGGCCTCATGGGATGGCTACACCTTC
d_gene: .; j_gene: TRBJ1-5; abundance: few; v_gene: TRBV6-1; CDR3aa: CASSASRDYSNQPQHF; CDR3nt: TGTGCCAGCAGTGCTTCCCGGGACTATAGCAATCAGCCCCAGCATTTT
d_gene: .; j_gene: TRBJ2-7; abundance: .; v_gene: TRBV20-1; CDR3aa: CSASLPSAAYEQYF; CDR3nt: TGCAGTGCTAGTTTACCTAGCGCGGCCTACGAGCAGTACTTC
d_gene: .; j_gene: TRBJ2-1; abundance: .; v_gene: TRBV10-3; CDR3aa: CAIRYPSANEQFF; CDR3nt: TGTGCCATCAGATATCCTAGCGCCAATGAGCAGTTCTTC
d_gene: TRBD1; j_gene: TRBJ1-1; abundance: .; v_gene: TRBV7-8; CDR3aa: CASSLGDRGYTEAFF; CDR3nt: TGTGCCAGCAGCTTAGGGGACAGGGGGTACACTGAAGCTTTCTTT
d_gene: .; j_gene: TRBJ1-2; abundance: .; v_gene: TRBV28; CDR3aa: CASSPGTGLLFFGGYTF; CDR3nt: .
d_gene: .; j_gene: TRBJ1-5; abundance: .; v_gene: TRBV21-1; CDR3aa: CASSKDRENQPQHF; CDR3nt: TGTGCCAGCAGCAAAGACAGGGAGAATCAGCCCCAGCATTTT
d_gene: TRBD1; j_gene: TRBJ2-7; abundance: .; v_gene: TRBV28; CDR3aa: CASSSLPGQGYEQYF; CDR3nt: TGTGCCAGCAGTAGCTTACCGGGACAGGGGTACGAGCAGTACTTC
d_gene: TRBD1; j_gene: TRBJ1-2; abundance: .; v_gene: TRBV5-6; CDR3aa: CASSLAGTGGYGYTF; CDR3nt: TGTGCCAGCAGCTTGGCCGGGACAGGGGGCTATGGCTACACCTTC
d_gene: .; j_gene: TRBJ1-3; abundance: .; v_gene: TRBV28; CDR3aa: CASSLQYASGSGNTIYF; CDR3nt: TGTGCCAGCAGTTTACAGTACGCAAGTGGTTCGGGAAACACCATATATTTT
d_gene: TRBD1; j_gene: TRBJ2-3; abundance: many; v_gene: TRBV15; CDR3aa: CATSRTGEADTQYF; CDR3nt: TGTGCCACCAGCAGGACAGGGGAGGCAGATACGCAGTATTTT
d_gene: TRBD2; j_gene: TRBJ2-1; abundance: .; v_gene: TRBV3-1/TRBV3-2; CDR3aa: CASRPAGGPYNEQFF; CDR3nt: TGTGCCAGCAGACCAGCGGGAGGGCCCTACAATGAGCAGTTCTTC
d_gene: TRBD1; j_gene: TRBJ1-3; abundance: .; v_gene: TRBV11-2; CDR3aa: CASSHLTGTGNTIYF; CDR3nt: TGTGCCAGCAGCCATCTGACAGGGACTGGAAACACCATATATTTT
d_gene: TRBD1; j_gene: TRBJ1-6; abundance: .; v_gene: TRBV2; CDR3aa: CASIRQGIGSPLHF; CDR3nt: TGTGCCAGCATTAGACAGGGGATAGGGTCACCCCTCCACTTT
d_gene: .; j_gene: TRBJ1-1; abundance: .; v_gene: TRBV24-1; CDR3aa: CATSDSGWTEAFF; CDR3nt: TGTGCCACCAGTGATTCAGGATGGACTGAAGCTTTCTTT
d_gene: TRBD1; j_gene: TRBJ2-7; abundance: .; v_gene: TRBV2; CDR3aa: CASSLPGQGVYEQYF; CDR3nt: TGTGCCAGCAGTCTTCCGGGACAGGGGGTTTACGAGCAGTACTTC
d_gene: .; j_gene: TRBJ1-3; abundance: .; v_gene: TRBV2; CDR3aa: CASSEAVRRYTIYF; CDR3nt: TGTGCCAGCAGTGAAGCCGTCAGGCGATACACCATATATTTT
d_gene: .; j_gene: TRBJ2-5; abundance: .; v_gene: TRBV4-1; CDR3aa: CASSHPGVRETQYF; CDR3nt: TGCGCCAGCAGCCATCCAGGGGTCAGGGAGACCCAGTACTTC
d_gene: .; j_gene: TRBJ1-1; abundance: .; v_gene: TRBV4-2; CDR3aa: CASSQDSKNTEAFF; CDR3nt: TGTGCCAGCAGCCAAGATTCTAAGAACACTGAAGCTTTCTTT
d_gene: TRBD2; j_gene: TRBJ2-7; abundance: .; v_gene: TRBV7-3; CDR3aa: CASSLQAGGSSYEQYF; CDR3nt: TGTGCCAGCAGCTTACAAGCGGGAGGGTCGTCCTACGAGCAGTACTTC
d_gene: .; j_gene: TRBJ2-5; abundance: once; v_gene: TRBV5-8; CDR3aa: CASSLEFSELGETQYF; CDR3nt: TGTGCCAGCAGCTTGGAGTTCAGCGAACTTGGAGAGACCCAGTACTTC
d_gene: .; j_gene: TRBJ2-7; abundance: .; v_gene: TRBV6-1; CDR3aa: CASSESLYEQYF; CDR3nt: TGTGCCAGCAGTGAAAGCCTTTACGAGCAGTACTTC
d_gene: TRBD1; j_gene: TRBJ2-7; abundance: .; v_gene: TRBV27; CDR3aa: CASSRDRKAYEQYF; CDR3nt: TGTGCCAGCAGCCGGGACAGGAAGGCCTACGAGCAGTACTTC
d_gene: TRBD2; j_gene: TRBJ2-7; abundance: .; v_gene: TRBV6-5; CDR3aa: CASSSHGGGPTYEQYF; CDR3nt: TGTGCCAGCAGTTCTCATGGGGGGGGTCCCACCTACGAGCAGTACTTC
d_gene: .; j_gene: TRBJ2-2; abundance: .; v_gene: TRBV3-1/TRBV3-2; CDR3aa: CASSYHTAGDAGELFF; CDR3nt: TGTGCCAGCAGCTACCATACGGCGGGTGATGCCGGGGAGCTGTTTTTT
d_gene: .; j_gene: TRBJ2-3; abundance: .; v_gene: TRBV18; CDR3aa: CASSPDSASTDTQYF; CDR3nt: TGTGCCAGCTCACCGGACAGTGCTAGCACAGATACGCAGTATTTT
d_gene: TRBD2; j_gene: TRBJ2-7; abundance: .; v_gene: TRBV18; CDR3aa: CASSRIPGGPSWAYEQYF; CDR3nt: TGTGCCAGCTCACGAATCCCGGGAGGGCCTTCGTGGGCCTACGAGCAGTACTTC
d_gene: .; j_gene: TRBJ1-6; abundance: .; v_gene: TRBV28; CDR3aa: CASSLGSRVTPLHF; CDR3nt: TGTGCCAGCAGTTTGGGCAGCCGCGTCACACCCCTCCACTTT
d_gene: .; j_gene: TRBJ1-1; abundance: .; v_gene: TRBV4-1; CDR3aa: CARYAMWAFF; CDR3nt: TGCGCCAGGTACGCTATGTGGGCTTTCTTT
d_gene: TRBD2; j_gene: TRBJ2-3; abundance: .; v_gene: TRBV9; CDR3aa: CASSVATVVAGEGTQYF; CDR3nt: TGTGCCAGCAGCGTAGCTACGGTGGTAGCGGGAGAGGGTACGCAGTATTTT
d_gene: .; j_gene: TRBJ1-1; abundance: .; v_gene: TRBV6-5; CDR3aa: CASSVQGTSTEAFF; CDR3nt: TGTGCCAGCAGCGTACAGGGAACTTCCACTGAAGCTTTCTTT
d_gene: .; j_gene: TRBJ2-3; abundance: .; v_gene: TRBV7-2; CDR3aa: CASSFNRRDTQYF; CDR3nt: TGTGCCAGCAGTTTCAACAGGAGAGATACGCAGTATTTT
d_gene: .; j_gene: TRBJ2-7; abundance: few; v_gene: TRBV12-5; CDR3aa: CASGLVRDIPYEQYF; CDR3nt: TGTGCTAGTGGTTTGGTAAGGGACATACCCTACGAGCAGTACTTC
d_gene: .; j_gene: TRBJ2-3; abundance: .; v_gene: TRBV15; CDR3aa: CATSPVLADTQYF; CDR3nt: TGTGCCACCAGCCCTGTCTTAGCAGATACGCAGTATTTT
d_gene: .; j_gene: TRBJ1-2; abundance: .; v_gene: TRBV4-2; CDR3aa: CASSQDGDNYGYTF; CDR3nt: TGTGCCAGCAGCCAAGACGGGGATAACTATGGCTACACCTTC
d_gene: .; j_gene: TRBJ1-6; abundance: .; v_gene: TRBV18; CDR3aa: CASSYTGSSYNSPLHF; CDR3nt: TGTGCCAGCTCATACACAGGGAGCTCCTATAATTCACCCCTCCACTTT
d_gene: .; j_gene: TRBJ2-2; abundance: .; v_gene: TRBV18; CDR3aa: CASSPPGRNTGELFF; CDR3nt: TGTGCCAGCTCACCACCGGGGCGGAACACCGGGGAGCTGTTTTTT
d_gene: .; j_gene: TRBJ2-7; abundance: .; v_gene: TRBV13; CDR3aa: CASSSLGEQYF; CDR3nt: TGTGCCAGCAGCTCCCTCGGGGAGCAGTACTTC
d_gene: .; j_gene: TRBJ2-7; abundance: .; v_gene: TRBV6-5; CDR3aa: CASKAGGQTYEQYF; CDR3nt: TGTGCCAGCAAGGCGGGGGGACAGACCTACGAGCAGTACTTC
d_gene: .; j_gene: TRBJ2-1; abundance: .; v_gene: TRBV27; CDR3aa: CASSLLANSYNEQFF; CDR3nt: TGTGCCAGCAGTTTACTGGCAAACTCCTACAATGAGCAGTTCTTC
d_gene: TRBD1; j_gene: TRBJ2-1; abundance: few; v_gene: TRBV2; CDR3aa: CASSVGTGYGEQFF; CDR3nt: TGTGCCAGCAGTGTCGGGACAGGGTATGGGGAGCAGTTCTTC